The clone carrying this T cell receptor beta chain was found many times. The missing CDR3 end, 3 residues past where the read stops, is filled in from the germline J gene. These data belong to a study of T cell clonality in common variable immunodeficiency. The repertoire was sequenced with immunoSEQ multiplex PCR; TCRdb's copy has only in-frame clones and lacks some. Sampling found over 40,000 clones, none seen once. CDR1 is MNHEY and CDR2 is SVGEGT in the germline V gene. With 6 bases clipped from V and 3 bases from J, the junction kept 7 bases outside the gene matches. This CDR3 is 15 amino acids long.

This clonotype was sampled from a person aged 18 to 70 in good health. The rearrangement uses TRBV6-2 or TRBV6-3 and TRBJ1-5; 8 bases agree with TRBD1. Sequenced material: peripheral blood mononuclear cells. Incomplete CDR3 DNA: TGTGCCAGCAGCAAGGACAGGGCGAACAATCAGCCC. This gives the protein CASSKDRANNQP. The CDR3 in full is CASSKDRANNQPQHF.